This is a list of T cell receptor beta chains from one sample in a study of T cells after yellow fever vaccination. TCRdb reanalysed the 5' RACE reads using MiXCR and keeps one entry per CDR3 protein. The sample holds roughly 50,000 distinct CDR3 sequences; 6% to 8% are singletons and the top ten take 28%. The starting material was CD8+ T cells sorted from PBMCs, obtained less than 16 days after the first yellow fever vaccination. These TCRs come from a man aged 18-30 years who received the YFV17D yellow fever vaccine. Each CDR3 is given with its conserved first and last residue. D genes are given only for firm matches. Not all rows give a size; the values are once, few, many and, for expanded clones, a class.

cdr3_aa: CASSLGGGFNTEAFF
cdr3_nt: TGTGCCAGCAGCTTGGGCGGCGGGTTTAACACTGAAGCTTTCTTT
d_call: NA
clone_size: many
cdr3_length: 15
v_call: TRBV7-9
j_call: TRBJ1-1

cdr3_aa: CASRGKRGSWETQYF
cdr3_nt: TGTGCCAGCAGGGGGAAGCGGGGGAGCTGGGAGACCCAGTACTTC
d_call: TRBD2
clone_size: many
cdr3_length: 15
v_call: TRBV12-3/TRBV12-4
j_call: TRBJ2-5

cdr3_aa: CASRSTVNTEAFF
cdr3_nt: TGTGCCAGCAGGTCTACAGTGAACACTGAAGCTTTCTTT
d_call: NA
clone_size: NA
cdr3_length: 13
v_call: TRBV12-3/TRBV12-4
j_call: TRBJ1-1

cdr3_aa: CASKDGKMNTEAFF
cdr3_nt: TGTGCCAGCAAGGACGGCAAAATGAACACTGAAGCTTTCTTT
d_call: NA
clone_size: few
cdr3_length: 14
v_call: TRBV27
j_call: TRBJ1-1

cdr3_aa: CASSATLGEQFF
cdr3_nt: TGTGCCAGCAGCGCCACCCTGGGCGAGCAGTTCTTC
d_call: NA
clone_size: medium-sized
cdr3_length: 12
v_call: TRBV7-3
j_call: TRBJ2-1

cdr3_aa: CASSEALRVREDNSPLHF
cdr3_nt: TGTGCCAGCAGTGAAGCCCTGCGCGTCAGGGAGGATAATTCACCCCTCCACTTT
d_call: NA
clone_size: many
cdr3_length: 18
v_call: TRBV6-1
j_call: TRBJ1-6

cdr3_aa: CASSLLADSTDTQYF
cdr3_nt: TGTGCCAGCAGTTTACTGGCAGATAGCACAGATACGCAGTATTTT
d_call: NA
clone_size: many
cdr3_length: 15
v_call: TRBV12-3/TRBV12-4
j_call: TRBJ2-3

cdr3_aa: CASSLVRTGTGTYEQYF
cdr3_nt: TGTGCCAGCAGTCTCGTACGAACCGGGACAGGGACTTACGAGCAGTACTTC
d_call: TRBD1
clone_size: many
cdr3_length: 17
v_call: TRBV27
j_call: TRBJ2-7

cdr3_aa: CASSYSGHFGSGNTIYF
cdr3_nt: TGTGCCAGCAGTTACTCAGGACATTTTGGGTCTGGAAACACCATATATTTT
d_call: NA
clone_size: many
cdr3_length: 17
v_call: TRBV6-5
j_call: TRBJ1-3

cdr3_aa: CASSRTGGSNQPQHF
cdr3_nt: TGTGCCAGCAGTCGGACAGGGGGTAGCAATCAGCCCCAGCATTTT
d_call: TRBD1
clone_size: many
cdr3_length: 15
v_call: TRBV12-3/TRBV12-4
j_call: TRBJ1-5

cdr3_aa: CAVSEGLKQTYEQYF
cdr3_nt: TGTGCCGTATCTGAAGGCCTTAAGCAAACCTACGAGCAGTACTTC
d_call: NA
clone_size: few
cdr3_length: 15
v_call: TRBV9
j_call: TRBJ2-7

cdr3_aa: CACCYAGTSGVTDTQYF
cdr3_nt: TGTGCCTGCTGTTACGCCGGGACTAGCGGGGTCACAGATACGCAGTATTTT
d_call: TRBD2
clone_size: NA
cdr3_length: 17
v_call: TRBV3-1
j_call: TRBJ2-3

cdr3_aa: CASSPGGVPNTGELFF
cdr3_nt: TGTGCCAGCAGCCCCGGCGGCGTCCCGAACACCGGGGAGCTGTTTTTT
d_call: NA
clone_size: many
cdr3_length: 16
v_call: TRBV11-2
j_call: TRBJ2-2

cdr3_aa: CASSHRDRGIRAFF
cdr3_nt: TGTGCCAGCAGTCACAGGGACAGGGGGATTCGGGCTTTCTTT
d_call: TRBD1
clone_size: many
cdr3_length: 14
v_call: TRBV28
j_call: TRBJ1-1

cdr3_aa: CSVGPGGNTGELFF
cdr3_nt: TGCAGCGTTGGGCCCGGGGGTAACACCGGGGAGCTGTTTTTT
d_call: NA
clone_size: many
cdr3_length: 14
v_call: TRBV29-1
j_call: TRBJ2-2

cdr3_aa: CASSLREDTQYF
cdr3_nt: TGTGCCAGCAGCTTAAGGGAGGATACGCAGTATTTT
d_call: NA
clone_size: many
cdr3_length: 12
v_call: TRBV7-6
j_call: TRBJ2-3

cdr3_aa: CASSFLAGRGDTQYF
cdr3_nt: TGTGCCAGCAGTTTCCTAGCGGGGCGGGGAGATACGCAGTATTTT
d_call: TRBD2
clone_size: many
cdr3_length: 15
v_call: TRBV27
j_call: TRBJ2-3

cdr3_aa: CASSLAQGATTEAFF
cdr3_nt: TGTGCCAGCAGCCTAGCTCAGGGGGCGACCACTGAAGCTTTCTTT
d_call: TRBD1
clone_size: NA
cdr3_length: 15
v_call: TRBV27
j_call: TRBJ1-1

cdr3_aa: CSARLSGGRNEQFF
cdr3_nt: TGCAGTGCTAGACTGAGCGGGGGGCGCAATGAGCAGTTCTTC
d_call: TRBD2
clone_size: many
cdr3_length: 14
v_call: TRBV20-1
j_call: TRBJ2-1

cdr3_aa: CASSTGDRAGYNEQFF
cdr3_nt: TGCGCCAGCAGCACTGGGGACAGGGCAGGGTACAATGAGCAGTTCTTC
d_call: TRBD1
clone_size: many
cdr3_length: 16
v_call: TRBV5-1
j_call: TRBJ2-1

cdr3_aa: CSASWGPLREQYF
cdr3_nt: TGCAGTGCTAGCTGGGGGCCCCTGAGGGAGCAGTACTTC
d_call: NA
clone_size: many
cdr3_length: 13
v_call: TRBV20-1
j_call: TRBJ2-7

cdr3_aa: CASSAGGGAPYNEQFF
cdr3_nt: TGTGCCAGCAGCGCCGGGGGGGGGGCCCCCTACAATGAGCAGTTCTTC
d_call: TRBD2
clone_size: many
cdr3_length: 16
v_call: TRBV9
j_call: TRBJ2-1

cdr3_aa: CASSQGTGAYNEQFF
cdr3_nt: TGCGCCAGCAGCCAGGGGACAGGGGCGTACAATGAGCAGTTCTTC
d_call: TRBD1
clone_size: many
cdr3_length: 15
v_call: TRBV4-3
j_call: TRBJ2-1

cdr3_aa: CASSSGTGRGKNIQYF
cdr3_nt: TGCGCCAGCAGTAGCGGGACAGGGAGAGGCAAAAACATTCAGTACTTC
d_call: NA
clone_size: many
cdr3_length: 16
v_call: TRBV5-1
j_call: TRBJ2-4

cdr3_aa: CASSSQSGTDTQYF
cdr3_nt: TGTGCCAGCAGCTCCCAATCGGGGACAGATACGCAGTATTTT
d_call: NA
clone_size: NA
cdr3_length: 14
v_call: TRBV5-6
j_call: TRBJ2-3

cdr3_aa: CASSLPHGGGEAFF
cdr3_nt: TGTGCCAGCAGCTTACCTCACGGGGGGGGTGAAGCTTTCTTT
d_call: NA
clone_size: NA
cdr3_length: 14
v_call: TRBV7-2
j_call: TRBJ1-1

cdr3_aa: CASSLGAGGQGDTQYF
cdr3_nt: TGTGCCAGCAGCTTAGGAGCGGGGGGGCAGGGAGATACGCAGTATTTT
d_call: TRBD2
clone_size: NA
cdr3_length: 16
v_call: TRBV7-6
j_call: TRBJ2-3

cdr3_aa: CASSQEGQGFRGEAFF
cdr3_nt: TGCGCCAGCAGCCAAGAGGGACAGGGGTTTAGGGGTGAAGCTTTCTTT
d_call: TRBD1
clone_size: many
cdr3_length: 16
v_call: TRBV4-3
j_call: TRBJ1-1

cdr3_aa: CASTIPGLRYGYTF
cdr3_nt: TGTGCCAGCACCATACCGGGTCTACGATATGGCTACACCTTC
d_call: NA
clone_size: many
cdr3_length: 14
v_call: TRBV6-2/TRBV6-3
j_call: TRBJ1-2

cdr3_aa: CASSYGRQRTF
cdr3_nt: TGTGCCAGCAGTTACGGGAGGCAGAGAACCTTC
d_call: NA
clone_size: few
cdr3_length: 11
v_call: TRBV6-5
j_call: TRBJ1-2

cdr3_aa: CASSFRDSPAGELFF
cdr3_nt: TGTGCCAGCAGCTTCCGGGACAGCCCGGCCGGGGAGCTGTTTTTT
d_call: TRBD1
clone_size: many
cdr3_length: 15
v_call: TRBV11-3
j_call: TRBJ2-2

cdr3_aa: CASSYLGYNEQFF
cdr3_nt: TGTGCCAGCAGTTACTTAGGGTACAATGAGCAGTTCTTC
d_call: NA
clone_size: many
cdr3_length: 13
v_call: TRBV6-5
j_call: TRBJ2-1

cdr3_aa: CARGPGGRHNEQFF
cdr3_nt: TGTGCCAGGGGCCCCGGGGGACGGCACAATGAGCAGTTCTTC
d_call: NA
clone_size: many
cdr3_length: 14
v_call: TRBV5-5
j_call: TRBJ2-1

cdr3_aa: CASSQAGGQGDTGELFF
cdr3_nt: TGCGCCAGCAGCCAGGCCGGGGGACAGGGGGACACCGGGGAGCTGTTTTTT
d_call: TRBD1
clone_size: many
cdr3_length: 17
v_call: TRBV4-3
j_call: TRBJ2-2

cdr3_aa: CASSLLAGGITGELFF
cdr3_nt: TGTGCCAGCAGCCTACTAGCGGGGGGAATCACCGGGGAGCTGTTTTTT
d_call: TRBD2
clone_size: few
cdr3_length: 16
v_call: TRBV7-6
j_call: TRBJ2-2

cdr3_aa: CATSDRDSNNEQFF
cdr3_nt: TGTGCCACCAGTGATCGGGACTCAAACAATGAGCAGTTCTTC
d_call: NA
clone_size: many
cdr3_length: 14
v_call: TRBV24-1
j_call: TRBJ2-1

cdr3_aa: CASSLSRTGGDGYTF
cdr3_nt: TGTGCCAGCAGTCTAAGCCGGACAGGGGGCGATGGCTACACCTTC
d_call: TRBD1
clone_size: many
cdr3_length: 15
v_call: TRBV2
j_call: TRBJ1-2

cdr3_aa: CASSFRERGFYGYTF
cdr3_nt: TGTGCCAGCAGCTTCCGTGAACGAGGTTTTTATGGCTACACCTTC
d_call: NA
clone_size: many
cdr3_length: 15
v_call: TRBV9
j_call: TRBJ1-2

cdr3_aa: CASSQAGVNYGYTF
cdr3_nt: TGTGCCAGCAGCCAAGCGGGGGTTAACTATGGCTACACCTTC
d_call: NA
clone_size: many
cdr3_length: 14
v_call: TRBV4-2
j_call: TRBJ1-2

cdr3_aa: CASSPKTDGHYGYTF
cdr3_nt: TGCGCCAGCAGCCCTAAAACCGACGGACACTATGGCTACACCTTC
d_call: NA
clone_size: many
cdr3_length: 15
v_call: TRBV5-1
j_call: TRBJ1-2

cdr3_aa: CSARDRDQETQYF
cdr3_nt: TGCAGTGCTAGAGACAGGGACCAAGAGACCCAGTACTTC
d_call: NA
clone_size: many
cdr3_length: 13
v_call: TRBV20-1
j_call: TRBJ2-5

cdr3_aa: CASSLVPVSYNEQFF
cdr3_nt: TGTGCCAGCAGCCTCGTGCCAGTCTCCTACAATGAGCAGTTCTTC
d_call: NA
clone_size: many
cdr3_length: 15
v_call: TRBV7-6
j_call: TRBJ2-1